The following is a T cell receptor beta chain sequence with its context. These data come from a study of blood T cell repertoires in COVID-19. Assay used: immunoSEQ multiplex PCR; TCRdb lists only in-frame clones, some missing. The data show 210,000 or so clones, with more than 80% seen just once and less than 2% held by the top ten. Germline V gene sequence: CDR1 SNHLY, CDR2 FYNNEI. The CDR3 is 15 amino acids. With 6 bases removed from V and 5 bases from J, the gap between germline ends came to 17 bases. This chain uses TRBV2 with TRBJ2-1, with TRBD2 as a possible D gene (7 bases). The sequencing sample was made of PBMCs or T cells enriched from blood (not recorded which). This receptor was identified in a man aged 60-69 years who had recovered from COVID-19. This chain's CDR3 is CASSRDVGGHNEQFF. CDR3 DNA: TGTGCCAGCAGCCGCGACGTCGGGGGGCACAATGAGCAGTTCTTC.